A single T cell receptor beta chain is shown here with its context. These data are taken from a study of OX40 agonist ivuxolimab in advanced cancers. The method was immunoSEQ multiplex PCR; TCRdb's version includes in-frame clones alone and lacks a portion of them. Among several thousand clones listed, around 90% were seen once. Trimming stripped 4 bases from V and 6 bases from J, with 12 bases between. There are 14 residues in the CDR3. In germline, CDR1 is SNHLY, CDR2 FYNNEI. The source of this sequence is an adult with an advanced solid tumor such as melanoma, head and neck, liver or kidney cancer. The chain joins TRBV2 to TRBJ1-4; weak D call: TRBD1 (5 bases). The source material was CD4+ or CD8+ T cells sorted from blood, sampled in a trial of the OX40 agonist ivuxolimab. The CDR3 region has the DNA TGTGCCAGCAGTGTCCGGGACGTCTATGAAAAACTGTTTTTT. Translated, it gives CASSVRDVYEKLFF.